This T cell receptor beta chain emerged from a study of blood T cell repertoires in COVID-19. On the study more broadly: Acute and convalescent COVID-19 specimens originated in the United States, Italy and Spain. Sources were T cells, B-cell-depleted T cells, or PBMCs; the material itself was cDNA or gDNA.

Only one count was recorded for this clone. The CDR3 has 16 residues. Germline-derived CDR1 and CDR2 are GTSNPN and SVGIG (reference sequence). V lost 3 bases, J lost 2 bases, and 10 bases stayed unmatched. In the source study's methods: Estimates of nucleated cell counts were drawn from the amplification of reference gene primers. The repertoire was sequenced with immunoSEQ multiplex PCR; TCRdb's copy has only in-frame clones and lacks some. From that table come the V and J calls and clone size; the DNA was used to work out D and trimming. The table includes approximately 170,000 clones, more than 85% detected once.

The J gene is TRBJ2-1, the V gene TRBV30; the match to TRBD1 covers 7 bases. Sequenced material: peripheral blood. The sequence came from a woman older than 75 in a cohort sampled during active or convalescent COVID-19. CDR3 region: CAWSMHRDRPYNEQFF. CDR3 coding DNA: TGTGCCTGGAGCATGCACCGGGACAGACCCTACAATGAGCAGTTCTTC.